This passage covers 2 T cell receptor beta chains from one sample sequenced in a study of shared clonotypes between healthy human individuals. This table comes from immunoSEQ multiplex PCR, and its TCRdb copy is limited to in-frame clones, with some not included. The data contain about 1 million clones, around 74% of them singletons. Specimen: memory CD4+ T cells sorted from blood. Subset described: CD45RA-negative fraction. These receptors all come from a man in his late teens or twenties in good health.

Turning to this clone: Other DNA sequences in the sample encode the same CDR3. The chain is built from TRBV2 and TRBJ1-1, with D tentatively TRBD1 (5 bases). The V gene lost 4 bases and the J gene lost 1 base, with 7 bases spanning the gap. This CDR3 contains 13 residues. Germline V gene sequence: CDR1 SNHLY, CDR2 FYNNEI. Here the CDR3 reads CASSGQGNTEAFF. CDR3 DNA: TGTGCCAGCAGTGGGCAGGGGAACACTGAAGCTTTCTTT.

The gene calls are TRBV6-1 and TRBJ2-3, with D maybe TRBD2 (5 bases). Germline V CDR1 and CDR2: MNHNS, SASEGT. Trimming took 2 bases from V and 6 from J, leaving 12 bases between them. This CDR3 comprises 14 residues. The DNA for the CDR3 is TGTGCCAGCAGTGAAACGAGCGGAGGTGATACGCAGTATTTT. It codes for CASSETSGGDTQYF.